This T cell receptor (beta chain) comes out of a study of blood T cell repertoires in COVID-19. Overall study context: Spain, Italy and the United States supplied samples that represented acute and convalescent COVID-19. The cDNA or gDNA used as material had been derived from T cells, B-cell-depleted T cells, or PBMCs.

Clones were read by immunoSEQ multiplex PCR, and TCRdb kept only the in-frame ones, dropping some. The repertoire has 150,000 or so clones, around 80% of them found once; the top ten carry roughly 0.56%. Per germline, CDR1 ENHRY and CDR2 SYGVKD. Trimming stripped 6 bases from V and 1 base from J, with 15 bases between. The CDR3 is made up of 15 amino acids. The chain links TRBV10-3 to TRBJ1-1; D may be TRBD1 (6 bases). Sequenced material: peripheral blood. This sequence originates from a man in his fifties or sixties with acute or convalescent COVID-19. The CDR3 coding sequence is TGTGCCATCAGCCCTTGGGACAAGCAGAACACTGAAGCTTTCTTT. This codes for CAISPWDKQNTEAFF.